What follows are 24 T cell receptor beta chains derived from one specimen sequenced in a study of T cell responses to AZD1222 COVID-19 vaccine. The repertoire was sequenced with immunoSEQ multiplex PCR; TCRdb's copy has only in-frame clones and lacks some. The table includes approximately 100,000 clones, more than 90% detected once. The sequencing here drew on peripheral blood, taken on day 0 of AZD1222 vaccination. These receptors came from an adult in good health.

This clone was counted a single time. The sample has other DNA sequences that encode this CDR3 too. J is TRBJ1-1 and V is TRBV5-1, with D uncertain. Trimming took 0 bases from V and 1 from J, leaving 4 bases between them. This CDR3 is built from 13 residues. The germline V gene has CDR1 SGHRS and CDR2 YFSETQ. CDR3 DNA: TGCGCCAGCAGCTTGGCGTCGAACACTGAAGCTTTCTTT. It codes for CASSLASNTEAFF.

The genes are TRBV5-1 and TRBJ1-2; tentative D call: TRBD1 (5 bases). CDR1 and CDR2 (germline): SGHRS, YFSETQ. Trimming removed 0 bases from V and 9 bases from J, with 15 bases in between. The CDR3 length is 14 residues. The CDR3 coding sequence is TGCGCCAGCAGCTTGGGGGCAGGGAGTTATCGCTACACCTTC. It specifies CASSLGAGSYRYTF.

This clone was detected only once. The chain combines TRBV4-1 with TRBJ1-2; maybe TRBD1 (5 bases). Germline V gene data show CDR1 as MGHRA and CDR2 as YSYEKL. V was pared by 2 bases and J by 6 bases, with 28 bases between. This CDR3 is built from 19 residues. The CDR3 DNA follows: TGCGCCAGCAGCCAACCGAACAGAGCCTCCAGGGAGGTTGTGGATGGCTACACCTTC. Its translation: CASSQPNRASREVVDGYTF.

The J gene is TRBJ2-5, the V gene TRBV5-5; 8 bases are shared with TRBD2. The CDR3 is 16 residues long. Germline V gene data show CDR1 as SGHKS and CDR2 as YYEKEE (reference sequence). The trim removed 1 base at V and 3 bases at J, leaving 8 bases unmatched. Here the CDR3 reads CASSLRSGGSKETQYF. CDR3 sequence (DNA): TGTGCCAGCAGCTTGCGGAGCGGGGGATCTAAAGAGACCCAGTACTTC.

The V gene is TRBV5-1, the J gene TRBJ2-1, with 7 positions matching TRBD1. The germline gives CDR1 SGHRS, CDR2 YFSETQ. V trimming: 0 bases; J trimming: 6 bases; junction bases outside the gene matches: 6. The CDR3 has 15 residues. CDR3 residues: CASSLGNRGGNEQFF. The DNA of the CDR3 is TGCGCCAGCAGCTTGGGTAACAGGGGTGGCAATGAGCAGTTCTTC. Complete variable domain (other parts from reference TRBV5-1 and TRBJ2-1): KAGVTQTPRYLIKTRGQQVTLSCSPISGHRSVSWYQQTPGQGLQFLFEYFSETQRNKGNFPGRFSGRQFSNSRSEMNVSTLELGDSALYLCASSLGNRGGNEQFFGPGTRLTVL.

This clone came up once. The CDR3 loop reads CASSLTGSWSPLHF. The CDR3 DNA sequence: TGTGCCAGCAGCCTGACAGGGTCGTGGTCACCCCTCCACTTT. V is TRBV5-6 and J is TRBJ1-6, with TRBD1 matching over 7 bases. CDR1 SGHDT and CDR2 YYEEEE come from the germline V gene. The CDR3 is 14 residues long. Trimming at V came to 4 bases and at J to 10 bases, leaving 8 bases not matched to a gene.

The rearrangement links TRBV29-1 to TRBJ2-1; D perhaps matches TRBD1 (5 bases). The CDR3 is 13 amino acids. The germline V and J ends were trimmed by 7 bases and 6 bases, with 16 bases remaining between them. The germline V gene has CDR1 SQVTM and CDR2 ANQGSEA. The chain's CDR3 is CSAKTVEFNEQFF. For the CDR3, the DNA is TGCAGCGCTAAGACAGTTGAGTTCAATGAGCAGTTCTTC.

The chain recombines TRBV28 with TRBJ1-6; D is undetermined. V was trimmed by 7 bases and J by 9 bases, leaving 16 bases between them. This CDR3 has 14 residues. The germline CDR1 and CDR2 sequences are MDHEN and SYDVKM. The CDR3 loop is CASKAGQLVSPLHF. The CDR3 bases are TGTGCCAGCAAAGCCGGGCAGTTAGTTTCACCCCTCCACTTT.

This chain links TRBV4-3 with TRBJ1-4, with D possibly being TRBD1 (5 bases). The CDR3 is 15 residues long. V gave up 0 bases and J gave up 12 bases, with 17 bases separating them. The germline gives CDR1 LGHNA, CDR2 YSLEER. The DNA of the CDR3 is TGCGCCAGCAGCCAAGATAACGGGACGGATGGGGAACTGTTTTTT. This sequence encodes CASSQDNGTDGELFF.

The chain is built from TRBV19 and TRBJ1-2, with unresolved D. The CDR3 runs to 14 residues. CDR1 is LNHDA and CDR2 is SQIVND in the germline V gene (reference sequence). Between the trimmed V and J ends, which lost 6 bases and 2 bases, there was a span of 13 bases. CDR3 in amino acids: CASRGPTSNYGYTF. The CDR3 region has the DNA TGTGCCAGTAGGGGCCCCACTTCGAACTATGGCTACACCTTC.

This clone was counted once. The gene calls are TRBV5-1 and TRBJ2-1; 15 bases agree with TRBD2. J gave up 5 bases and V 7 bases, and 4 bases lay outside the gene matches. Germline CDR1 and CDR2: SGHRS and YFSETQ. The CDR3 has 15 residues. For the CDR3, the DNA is TGCGCCAGCGGAGGACTAGCGGGAGGGAACAATGAGCAGTTCTTC. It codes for CASGGLAGGNNEQFF.

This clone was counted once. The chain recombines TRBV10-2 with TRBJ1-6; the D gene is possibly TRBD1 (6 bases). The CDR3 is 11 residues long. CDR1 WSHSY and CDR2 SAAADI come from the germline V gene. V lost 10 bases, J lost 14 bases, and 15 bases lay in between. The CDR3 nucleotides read TGCGCCACCTCGTGGGGGCTGGCCCTCCACTTT. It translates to CATSWGLALHF.

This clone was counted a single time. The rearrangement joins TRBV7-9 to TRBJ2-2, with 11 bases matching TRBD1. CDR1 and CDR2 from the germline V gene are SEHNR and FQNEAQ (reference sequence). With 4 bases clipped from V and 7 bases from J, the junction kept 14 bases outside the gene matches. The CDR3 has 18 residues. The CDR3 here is CASSSSIPGQGDIGELFF. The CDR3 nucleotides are TGTGCCAGCAGCTCTTCCATCCCGGGACAGGGGGATATCGGGGAGCTGTTTTTT.

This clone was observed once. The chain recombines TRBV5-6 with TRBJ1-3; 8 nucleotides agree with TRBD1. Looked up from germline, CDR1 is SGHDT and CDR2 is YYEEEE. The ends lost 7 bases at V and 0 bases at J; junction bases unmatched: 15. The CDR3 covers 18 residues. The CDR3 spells CASGIAIRDRHSGNTIYF. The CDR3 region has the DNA TGTGCCAGCGGGATCGCCATTAGGGACAGGCACTCTGGAAACACCATATATTTT.

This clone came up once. The CDR3 region is CASSATQREKLFF. CDR3 sequence (DNA): TGTGCCAGCAGCGCAACGCAGCGAGAAAAACTGTTTTTT. The chain joins TRBV11-1 to TRBJ1-4; D is unresolved. CDR1 and CDR2 (germline): SGHAT, FQDESV (reference sequence). Trimming took off 5 bases at V and 8 bases at J, with 12 bases between the two ends. The CDR3 runs 13 residues.

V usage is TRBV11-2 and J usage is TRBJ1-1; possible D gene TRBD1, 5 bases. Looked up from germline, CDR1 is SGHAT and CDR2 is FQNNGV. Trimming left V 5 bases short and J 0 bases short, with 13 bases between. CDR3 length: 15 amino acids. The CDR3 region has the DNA TGTGCCAGCAGCGCAACCGGGACCGTGAACACTGAAGCTTTCTTT. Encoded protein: CASSATGTVNTEAFF.

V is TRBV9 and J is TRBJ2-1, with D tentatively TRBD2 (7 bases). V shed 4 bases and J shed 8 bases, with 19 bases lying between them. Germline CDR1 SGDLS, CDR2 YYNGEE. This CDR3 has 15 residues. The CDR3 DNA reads TGTGCCAGCAGCCGACTACGCGGAGGGGGGGATGAGCAGTTCTTC. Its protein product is CASSRLRGGGDEQFF.

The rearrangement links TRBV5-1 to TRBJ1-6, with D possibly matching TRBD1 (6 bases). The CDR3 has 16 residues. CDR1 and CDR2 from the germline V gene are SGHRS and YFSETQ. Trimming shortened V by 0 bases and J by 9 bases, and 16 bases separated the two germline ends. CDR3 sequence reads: CASSLGEGQRSSPLHF. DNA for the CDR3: TGCGCCAGCAGCTTGGGGGAAGGACAGAGATCTTCACCCCTCCACTTT. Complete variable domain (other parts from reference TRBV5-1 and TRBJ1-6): KAGVTQTPRYLIKTRGQQVTLSCSPISGHRSVSWYQQTPGQGLQFLFEYFSETQRNKGNFPGRFSGRQFSNSRSEMNVSTLELGDSALYLCASSLGEGQRSSPLHFGNGTRLTVT.

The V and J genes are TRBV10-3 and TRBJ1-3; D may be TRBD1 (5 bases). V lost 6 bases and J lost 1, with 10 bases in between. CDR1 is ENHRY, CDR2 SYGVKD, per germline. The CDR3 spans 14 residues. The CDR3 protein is CAIRDSDSGNTIYF. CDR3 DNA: TGTGCCATCAGAGACAGCGATTCTGGAAACACCATATATTTT.

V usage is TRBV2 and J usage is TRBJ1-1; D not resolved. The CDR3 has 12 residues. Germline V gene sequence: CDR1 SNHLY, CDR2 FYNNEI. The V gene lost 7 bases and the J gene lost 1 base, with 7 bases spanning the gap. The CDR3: CASTTENTEAFF. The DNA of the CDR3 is TGTGCCAGCACCACAGAGAACACTGAAGCTTTCTTT. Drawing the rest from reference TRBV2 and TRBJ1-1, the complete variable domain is EPEVTQTPSHQVTQMGQEVILRCVPISNHLYFYWYRQILGQKVEFLVSFYNNEISEKSEIFDDQFSVERPDGSNFTLKIRSTKLEDSAMYFCASTTENTEAFFGQGTRLTVV.

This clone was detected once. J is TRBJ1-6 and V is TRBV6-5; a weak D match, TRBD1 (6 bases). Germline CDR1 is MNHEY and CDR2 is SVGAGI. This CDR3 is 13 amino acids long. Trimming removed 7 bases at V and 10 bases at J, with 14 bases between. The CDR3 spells CASIPLGGSPLHF. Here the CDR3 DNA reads TGTGCCAGCATTCCCCTAGGGGGATCACCCCTCCACTTT.

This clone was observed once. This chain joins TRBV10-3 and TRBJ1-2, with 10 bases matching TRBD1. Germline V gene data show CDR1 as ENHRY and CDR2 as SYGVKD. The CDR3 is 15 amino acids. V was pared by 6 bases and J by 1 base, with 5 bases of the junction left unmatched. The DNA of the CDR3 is TGTGCCATCAGCCTGACAGGGGGCAATAACTATGGCTACACCTTC. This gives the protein CAISLTGGNNYGYTF.

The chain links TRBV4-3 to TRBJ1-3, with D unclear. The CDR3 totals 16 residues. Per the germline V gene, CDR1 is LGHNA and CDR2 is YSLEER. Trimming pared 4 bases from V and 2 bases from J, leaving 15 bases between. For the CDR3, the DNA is TGCGCCAGCAGCCGTTCGCAGTCTGTCCCTGGAAACACCATATATTTT. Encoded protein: CASSRSQSVPGNTIYF.

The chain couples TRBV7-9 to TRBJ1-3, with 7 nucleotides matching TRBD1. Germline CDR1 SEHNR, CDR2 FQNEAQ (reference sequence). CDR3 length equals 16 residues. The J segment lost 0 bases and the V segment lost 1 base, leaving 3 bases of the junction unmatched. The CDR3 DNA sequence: TGTGCCAGCAGCTTAGACAGGGGAAACTCTGGAAACACCATATATTTT. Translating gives CASSLDRGNSGNTIYF.